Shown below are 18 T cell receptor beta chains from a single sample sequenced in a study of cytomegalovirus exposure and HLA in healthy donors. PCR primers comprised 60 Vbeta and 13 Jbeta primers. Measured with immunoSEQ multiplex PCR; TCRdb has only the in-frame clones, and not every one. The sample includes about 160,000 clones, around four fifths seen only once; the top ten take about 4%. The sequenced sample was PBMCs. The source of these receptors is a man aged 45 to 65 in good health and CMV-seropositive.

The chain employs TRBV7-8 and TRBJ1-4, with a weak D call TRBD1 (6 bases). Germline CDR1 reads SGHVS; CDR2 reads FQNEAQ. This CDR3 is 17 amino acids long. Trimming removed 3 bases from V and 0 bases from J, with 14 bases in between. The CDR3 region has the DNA TGTGCCAGCAGCTTTGGGGGCAGGCGAACAACTAATGAAAAACTGTTTTTT. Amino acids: CASSFGGRRTTNEKLFF.

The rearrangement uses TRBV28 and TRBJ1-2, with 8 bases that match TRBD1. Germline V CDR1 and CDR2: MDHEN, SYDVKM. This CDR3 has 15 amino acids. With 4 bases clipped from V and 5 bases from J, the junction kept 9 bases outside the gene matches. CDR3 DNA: TGTGCCAGCAGTTCACAAGGACAGGGAAGGTATGGCTACACCTTC. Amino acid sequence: CASSSQGQGRYGYTF.

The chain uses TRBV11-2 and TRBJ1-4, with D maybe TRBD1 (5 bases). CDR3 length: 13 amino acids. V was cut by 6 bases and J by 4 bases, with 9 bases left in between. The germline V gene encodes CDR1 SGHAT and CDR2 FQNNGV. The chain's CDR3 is CASRRDVNEKLFF. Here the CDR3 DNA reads TGTGCCAGCAGGCGGGACGTTAATGAAAAACTGTTTTTT.

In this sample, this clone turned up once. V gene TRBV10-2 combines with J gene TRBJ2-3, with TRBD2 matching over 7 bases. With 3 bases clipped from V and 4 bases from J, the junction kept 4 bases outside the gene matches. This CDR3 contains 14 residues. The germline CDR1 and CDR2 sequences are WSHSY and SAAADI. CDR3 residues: CASSELANPDTQYF. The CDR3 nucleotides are TGCGCCAGCAGTGAACTAGCGAATCCAGATACGCAGTATTTT.

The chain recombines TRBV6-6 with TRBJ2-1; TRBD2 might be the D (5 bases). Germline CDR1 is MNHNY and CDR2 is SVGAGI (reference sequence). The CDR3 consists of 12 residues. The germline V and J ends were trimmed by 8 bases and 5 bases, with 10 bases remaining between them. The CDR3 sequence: CASSPGNNEQFF. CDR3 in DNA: TGTGCCAGCTCCCCGGGAAACAATGAGCAGTTCTTC.

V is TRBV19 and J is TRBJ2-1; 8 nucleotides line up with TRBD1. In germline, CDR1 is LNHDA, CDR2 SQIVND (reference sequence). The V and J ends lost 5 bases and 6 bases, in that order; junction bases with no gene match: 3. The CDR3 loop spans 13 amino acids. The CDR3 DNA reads TGTGCCAGTAGTCCAGACAGGGGCAATGAGCAGTTCTTC. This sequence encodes CASSPDRGNEQFF. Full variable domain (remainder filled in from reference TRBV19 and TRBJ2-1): DGGITQSPKYLFRKEGQNVTLSCEQNLNHDAMYWYRQDPGQGLRLIYYSQIVNDFQKGDIAEGYSVSREKKESFPLTVTSAQKNPTAFYLCASSPDRGNEQFFGPGTRLTVL.

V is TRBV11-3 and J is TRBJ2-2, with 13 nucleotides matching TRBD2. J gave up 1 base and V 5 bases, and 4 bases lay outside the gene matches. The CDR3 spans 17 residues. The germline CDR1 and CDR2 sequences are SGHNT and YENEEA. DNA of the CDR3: TGTGCCAGCAGCCCAAGACTAGCGGGAGGGAACACCGGGGAGCTGTTTTTT. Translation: CASSPRLAGGNTGELFF.

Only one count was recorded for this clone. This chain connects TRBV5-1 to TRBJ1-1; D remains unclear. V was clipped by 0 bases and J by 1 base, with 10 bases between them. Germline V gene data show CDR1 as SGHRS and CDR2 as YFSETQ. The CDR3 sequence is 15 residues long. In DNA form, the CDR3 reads TGCGCCAGCAGCTTGGCCTCGGGGTCGAACACTGAAGCTTTCTTT. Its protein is CASSLASGSNTEAFF.

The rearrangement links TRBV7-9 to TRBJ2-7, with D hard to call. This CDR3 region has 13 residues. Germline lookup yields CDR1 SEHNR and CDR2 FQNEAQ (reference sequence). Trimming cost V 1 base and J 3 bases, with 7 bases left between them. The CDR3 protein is CASSLVVSYEQYF. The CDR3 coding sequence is TGTGCCAGCAGCTTAGTTGTTAGCTACGAGCAGTACTTC.

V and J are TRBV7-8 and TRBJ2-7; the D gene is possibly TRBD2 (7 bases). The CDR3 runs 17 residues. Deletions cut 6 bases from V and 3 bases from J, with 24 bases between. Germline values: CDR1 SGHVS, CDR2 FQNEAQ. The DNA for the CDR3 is TGTGCCAGCAGGAAACTCCTAGCTAGCGGAGGGGGCTACGAGCAGTACTTC. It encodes CASRKLLASGGGYEQYF.

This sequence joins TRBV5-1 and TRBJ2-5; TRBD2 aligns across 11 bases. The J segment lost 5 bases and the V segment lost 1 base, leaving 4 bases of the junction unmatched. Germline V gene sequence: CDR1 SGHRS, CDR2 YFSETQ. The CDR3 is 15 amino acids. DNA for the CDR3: TGCGCCAGCAGCTTGAATAGCGGGGGGGTCGAGACCCAGTACTTC. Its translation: CASSLNSGGVETQYF.

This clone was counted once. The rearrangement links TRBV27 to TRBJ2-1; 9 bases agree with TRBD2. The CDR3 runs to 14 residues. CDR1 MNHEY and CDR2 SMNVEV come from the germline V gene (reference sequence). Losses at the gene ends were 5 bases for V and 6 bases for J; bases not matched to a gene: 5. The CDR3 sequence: CASSRSGSPNEQFF. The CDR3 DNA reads TGTGCCAGCAGTCGTAGCGGGAGCCCCAATGAGCAGTTCTTC.

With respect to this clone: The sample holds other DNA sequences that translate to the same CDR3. This CDR3 is CASSLGGVSNQPQHF. DNA for the CDR3: TGTGCCAGCAGTTTAGGGGGGGTTTCGAATCAGCCCCAGCATTTT. The chain joins TRBV28 to TRBJ1-5; maybe TRBD1 (5 bases). CDR3 length equals 15 residues. V gave up 2 bases and J gave up 4 bases, with 12 bases separating them. Germline V lookup: CDR1 MDHEN, CDR2 SYDVKM.

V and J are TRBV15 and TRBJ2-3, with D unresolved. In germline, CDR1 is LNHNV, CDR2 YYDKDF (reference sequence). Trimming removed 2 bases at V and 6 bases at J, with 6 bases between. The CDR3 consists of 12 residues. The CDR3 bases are TGTGCCACCAGCAGAAGCCGGGATACGCAGTATTTT. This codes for CATSRSRDTQYF.

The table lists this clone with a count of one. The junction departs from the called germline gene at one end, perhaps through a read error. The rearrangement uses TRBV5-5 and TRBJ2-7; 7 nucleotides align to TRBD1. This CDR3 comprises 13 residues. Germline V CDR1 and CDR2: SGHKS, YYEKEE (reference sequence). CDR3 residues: CASSSAAGTEKLF. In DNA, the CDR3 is TGTGCCAGCAGCTCCGCAGCCGGGACAGAGAAGCTATTC.

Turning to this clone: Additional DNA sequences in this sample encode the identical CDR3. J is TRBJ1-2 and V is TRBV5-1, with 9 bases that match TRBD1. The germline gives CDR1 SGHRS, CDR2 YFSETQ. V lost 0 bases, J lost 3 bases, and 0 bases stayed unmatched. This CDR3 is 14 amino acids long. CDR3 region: CASSLGQGDYGYTF. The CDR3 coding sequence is TGCGCCAGCAGCTTGGGACAGGGGGACTATGGCTACACCTTC.

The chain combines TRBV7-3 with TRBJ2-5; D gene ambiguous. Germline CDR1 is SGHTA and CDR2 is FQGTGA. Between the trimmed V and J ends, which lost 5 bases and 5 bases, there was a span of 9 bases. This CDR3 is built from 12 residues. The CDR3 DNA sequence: TGTGCCAGCAGCCCCCTTATTGAGACCCAGTACTTC. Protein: CASSPLIETQYF.

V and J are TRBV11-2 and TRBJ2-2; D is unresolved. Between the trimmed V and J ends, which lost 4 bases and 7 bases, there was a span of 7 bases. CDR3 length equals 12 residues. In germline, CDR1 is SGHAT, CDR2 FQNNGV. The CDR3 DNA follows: TGTGCCAGCAGCTCTATAAGCGGGGAGCTGTTTTTT. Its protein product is CASSSISGELFF.